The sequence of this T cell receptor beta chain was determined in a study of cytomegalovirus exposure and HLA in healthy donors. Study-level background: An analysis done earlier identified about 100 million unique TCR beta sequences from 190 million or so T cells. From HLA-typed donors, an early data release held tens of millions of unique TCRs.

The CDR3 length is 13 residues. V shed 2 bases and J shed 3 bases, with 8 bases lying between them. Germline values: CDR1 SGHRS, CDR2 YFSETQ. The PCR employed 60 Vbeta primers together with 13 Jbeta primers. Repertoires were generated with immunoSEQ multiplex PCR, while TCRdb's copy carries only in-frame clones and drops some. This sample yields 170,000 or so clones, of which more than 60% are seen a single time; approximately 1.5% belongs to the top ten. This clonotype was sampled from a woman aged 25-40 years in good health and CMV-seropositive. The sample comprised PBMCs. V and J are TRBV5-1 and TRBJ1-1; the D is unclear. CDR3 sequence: CASSFHRDTEAFF. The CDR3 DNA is TGCGCCAGCAGCTTTCACCGGGACACTGAAGCTTTCTTT.